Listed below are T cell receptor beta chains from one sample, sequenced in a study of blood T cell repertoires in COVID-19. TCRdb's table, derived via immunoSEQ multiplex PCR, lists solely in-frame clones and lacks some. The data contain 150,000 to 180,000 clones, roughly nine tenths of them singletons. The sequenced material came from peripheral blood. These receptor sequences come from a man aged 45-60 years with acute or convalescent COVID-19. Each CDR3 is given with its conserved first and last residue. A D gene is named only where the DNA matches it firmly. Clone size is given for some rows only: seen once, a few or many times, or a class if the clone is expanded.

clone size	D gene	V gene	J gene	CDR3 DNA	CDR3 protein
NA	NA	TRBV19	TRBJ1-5	TGTGCCAGTAGTATAGGTCATAGCAATCAGCCCCAGCATTTT	CASSIGHSNQPQHF
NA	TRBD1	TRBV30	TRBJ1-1	TGTGCCTGGCGTCGCCAGGGGGACACTGAAGCTTTCTTT	CAWRRQGDTEAFF
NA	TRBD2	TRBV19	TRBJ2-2	TGTGCCAGTAGAAAACTTTGGGCTAGCGGGACCGGGGAGCTGTTTTTT	CASRKLWASGTGELFF
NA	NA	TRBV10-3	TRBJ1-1	TGTGCCACCCTAGACGCGGGAATCGGCACTGAAGCTTTCTTT	CATLDAGIGTEAFF
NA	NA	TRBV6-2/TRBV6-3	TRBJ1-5	TGTGCCAGCAGTTTGCACCGACAGGTGAATCAGCCCCAGCATTTT	CASSLHRQVNQPQHF
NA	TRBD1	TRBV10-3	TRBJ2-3	TGTGCCATCAGCGAGGGACAGACTAGCACAGATACGCAGTATTTT	CAISEGQTSTDTQYF
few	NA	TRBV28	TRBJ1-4	TGTGCCAGCAGCCCAGACAGGTTTGCAACTAATGAAAAACTGTTTTTT	CASSPDRFATNEKLFF
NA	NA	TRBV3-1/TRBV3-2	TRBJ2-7	TGTGCCAGCAGCCAAGATCTAGTCGAGTCCTACGAGCAGTACTTC	CASSQDLVESYEQYF
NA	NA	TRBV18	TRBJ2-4	TGTGCCAGCTCACCAGAGCAGATAGCGGTCAACATTCAGTACTTC	CASSPEQIAVNIQYF
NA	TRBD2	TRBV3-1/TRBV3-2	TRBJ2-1	TGTGCCAGCAGCCCCGGCCATAGGGATAGCGGGAGCTTCTTC	CASSPGHRDSGSFF
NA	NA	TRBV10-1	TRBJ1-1	TGCGCCAGCAGGGGGACCAGGGGTGAAGCTTTCTTT	CASRGTRGEAFF
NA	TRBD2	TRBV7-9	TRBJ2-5	TGTGCCAGCAGCCCTTCCGGGGGGGCCCGAGAGACCCAGTACTTC	CASSPSGGARETQYF
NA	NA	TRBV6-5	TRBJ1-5	TGTGCCAGCAGGAACCAGGGCAGGGCTAATCAGCCCCAGCATTTT	CASRNQGRANQPQHF
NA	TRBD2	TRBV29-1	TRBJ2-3	TGCAGCGTTGATCCGGGACTAGCGGGTAAAACAGATACGCAGTATTTT	CSVDPGLAGKTDTQYF
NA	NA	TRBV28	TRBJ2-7	TGTGCCAGCAGTTTATTTGTCCCAGGCGCCTACGAGCAGTACTTC	CASSLFVPGAYEQYF
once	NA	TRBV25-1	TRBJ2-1	TGTGCCAGCAGTGAATTGGGGGAGGCTATCGATGAGCAGTTCTTC	CASSELGEAIDEQFF
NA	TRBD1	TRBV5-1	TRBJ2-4	TGCGCCAGCAGCTTGGTGGGACAGGGTGACATTCAGTACTTC	CASSLVGQGDIQYF
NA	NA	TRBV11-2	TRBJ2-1	TGTGCCAGCAGCTTAGCGCCGACAGGTGACAATGAGCAGTTCTTC	CASSLAPTGDNEQFF
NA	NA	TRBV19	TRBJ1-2	TGTGCCAGTAGCTTAAGGGGATTCGACTATGGCTACACCTTC	CASSLRGFDYGYTF
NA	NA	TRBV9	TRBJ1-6	TGTGCCAGCAACCTACCGGGATACGACCTCCACTTT	CASNLPGYDLHF
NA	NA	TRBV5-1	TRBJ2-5	TGCGCCAGCAGCTTGAGAGCCAGGGCTCAAGAGACCCAGTACTTC	CASSLRARAQETQYF
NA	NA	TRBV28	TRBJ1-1	TGTGCCAGCAGTTACGGATACGGGGACACTGAAGCTTTCTTT	CASSYGYGDTEAFF
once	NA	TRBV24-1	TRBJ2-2	TGTGCCACCAGTGGGGCCACGGGGACCGGGGAGCTGTTTTTT	CATSGATGTGELFF
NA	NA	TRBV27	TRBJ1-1	TGTGCCAGCAGTTCCCGCCAGGGAGAAGCTTTCTTT	CASSSRQGEAFF
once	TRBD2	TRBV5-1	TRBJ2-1	TGCGCCAGCAGCTTGAGAGGAAGCGGGATCTCCTACAATGAGCAGTTCTTC	CASSLRGSGISYNEQFF
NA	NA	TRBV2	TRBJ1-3	TGTGCCAGCAGGGGACAAGCCTCTGGAAACACCATATATTTT	CASRGQASGNTIYF